Listed below are T cell receptor beta chains from one sample, sequenced in a study of response to subunit inactivated influenza vaccine. Using its own MiXCR run on the RT-PCR reads, TCRdb lists one record per CDR3 protein. Altogether approximately 700,000 distinct CDR3 sequences are present, around a sixth being singletons, with the ten largest covering roughly 12%. The sample in question was PBMCs from blood, obtained about 13 days after vaccination. These receptors originate from a man aged 50-59 years who received an inactivated influenza vaccine. CDR3s include the opening cysteine and the closing phenylalanine or tryptophan. Each record gives: J gene, V gene, clone size, D gene, CDR3 DNA, CDR3 protein. A D gene is named only where the DNA matches it firmly. Not all rows give a size; the values are once, few, many and, for expanded clones, a class.

J: TRBJ2-3; V: TRBV10-3; size: -; D: -; DNA: TGTGCCATCAGTCTAACGGGAAGCACAGATATGCAGTATTTT; CDR3: CAISLTGSTDMQYF
J: TRBJ2-1; V: TRBV6-1; size: few; D: TRBD1; DNA: TGTGCCAGCAGTGAAGAGAGGGGCAGGGGGCTTGTGAATGAGCAGTTCTTC; CDR3: CASSEERGRGLVNEQFF
J: TRBJ2-3; V: TRBV7-8; size: few; D: TRBD2; DNA: TGTGCCAGCAGCTCAAGGACTAGCGGGATATTCACAGATACGCAGTATTTT; CDR3: CASSSRTSGIFTDTQYF
J: TRBJ2-5; V: TRBV18; size: -; D: TRBD2; DNA: TGTGCCATCTCACCCACACTAGCGGGGAGTCAAGAGACCCAGTACTTC; CDR3: CAISPTLAGSQETQYF
J: TRBJ2-3; V: TRBV6-2/TRBV6-3; size: few; D: TRBD1; DNA: TGTGCCAGCAGTTATGTTCCGGGACAGCTTAGCACAGATACGCAGTATTTT; CDR3: CASSYVPGQLSTDTQYF
J: TRBJ1-5; V: TRBV27; size: -; D: TRBD1; DNA: TGTGCCAGCAGTCCGACAGGGGCTTGGGGTCAGCCCCAGCATTTT; CDR3: CASSPTGAWGQPQHF
J: TRBJ2-3; V: TRBV12-3/TRBV12-4; size: many; D: -; DNA: TGTGCCAGCAGGCTGTCTGGCACAGATACGCAGTATTTT; CDR3: CASRLSGTDTQYF
J: TRBJ2-5; V: TRBV7-2; size: many; D: TRBD2; DNA: TGTGCCAGCAGCCTAGGACGGGGGGTACAAGAGACCCAGTACTTC; CDR3: CASSLGRGVQETQYF
J: TRBJ2-5; V: TRBV7-9; size: few; D: -; DNA: TGTGCCAGCAGCTTTGCCGTCCACCAAGAGACCCAGTACTTC; CDR3: CASSFAVHQETQYF
J: TRBJ1-1; V: TRBV28; size: few; D: TRBD1; DNA: TGTGCCAGCAGTTTCCCTGACAGGGAAACTGAAGCTTTCTTT; CDR3: CASSFPDRETEAFF
J: TRBJ2-5; V: TRBV30; size: -; D: -; DNA: TGTGCCTGGAGTCAGGTTCAAGAGACCCAGTACTTC; CDR3: CAWSQVQETQYF
J: TRBJ2-1; V: TRBV6-6; size: few; D: -; DNA: TGTGCCAGCAGTGGAACGTCGGATGAGCAGTTCTTC; CDR3: CASSGTSDEQFF
J: TRBJ2-4; V: TRBV20-1; size: -; D: -; DNA: TGCAGTGCGGGCAGGGAAATAGCCAAAAACATTCAGTACTTC; CDR3: CSAGREIAKNIQYF
J: TRBJ2-3; V: TRBV20-1; size: -; D: TRBD1; DNA: TGCAGTGCTAGAGGGCTGGGGACAGGGGTCACAGATACGCAGTATTTT; CDR3: CSARGLGTGVTDTQYF
J: TRBJ1-2; V: TRBV4-2; size: few; D: -; DNA: TGTGCCAGCAGCCAAGAAGAGTGGTATGGCTACACCTTC; CDR3: CASSQEEWYGYTF
J: TRBJ1-2; V: TRBV4-3; size: many; D: -; DNA: TGCGCCAGCAGCCACACAGGTCGCTCCTATGGCTACACCTTC; CDR3: CASSHTGRSYGYTF